The rows below give T cell receptor beta chains drawn from one sample of a study of blood T cells in healthy people across ages. In TCRdb, the 5' RACE reads were re-called with MiXCR into one record per CDR3 protein. Found here are about 560,000 distinct CDR3 sequences, about 27% of them singletons; the top ten hold 3% to 4%. The same sample was also studied in work on T cells of mothers and their children.

Input material: blood. Receptors originate from a boy younger than 10 in good health. The CDR3 runs from the conserved cysteine through the conserved F or W. The order of the fields is V gene, CDR3 protein.

v_gene: TRBV29-1
CDR3aa: CSVERQERSTQYF

v_gene: TRBV3-1
CDR3aa: CASSQSRIKTQYF

v_gene: TRBV7-9
CDR3aa: CASTLAGQQEAFF

v_gene: TRBV9
CDR3aa: CASSVGEKQYF

v_gene: TRBV7-9
CDR3aa: CASSPGTSGYYGYTF

v_gene: TRBV9
CDR3aa: CASSVAVNIEQFF

v_gene: TRBV9
CDR3aa: CASSAPSAEETQYF

v_gene: TRBV4-1
CDR3aa: CASSHRTDQPQHF

v_gene: TRBV20-1
CDR3aa: CSARPLAGSSYNERFF

v_gene: TRBV6-2/TRBV6-3
CDR3aa: CASSRRGNHFF

v_gene: TRBV6-5
CDR3aa: CASSYVNGWSVGYYNEQFF

v_gene: TRBV9
CDR3aa: CASSAPGGGYEQYF

v_gene: TRBV10-2
CDR3aa: CDSSDGETQYF

v_gene: TRBV4-3
CDR3aa: CASSQGLAGAAGELFF